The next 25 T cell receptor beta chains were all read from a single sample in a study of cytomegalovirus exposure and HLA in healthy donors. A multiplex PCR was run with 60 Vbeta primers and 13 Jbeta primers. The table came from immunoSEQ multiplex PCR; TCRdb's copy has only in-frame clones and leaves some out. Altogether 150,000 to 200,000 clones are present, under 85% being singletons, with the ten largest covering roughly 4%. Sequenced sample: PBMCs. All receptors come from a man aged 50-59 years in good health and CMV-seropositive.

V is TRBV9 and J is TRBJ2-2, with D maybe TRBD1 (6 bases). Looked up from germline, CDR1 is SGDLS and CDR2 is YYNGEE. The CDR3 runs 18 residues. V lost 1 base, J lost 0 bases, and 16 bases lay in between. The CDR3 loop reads CASSVRGSGQANTGELFF. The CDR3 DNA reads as TGTGCCAGCAGCGTAAGGGGGTCGGGACAAGCGAACACCGGGGAGCTGTTTTTT.

CDR3: CASITLGAVNTEAFF. The CDR3 region has the DNA TGTGCCAGTATCACGCTCGGAGCCGTGAACACTGAAGCTTTCTTT. The rearrangement joins TRBV19 to TRBJ1-1; D unresolved. V gave up 7 bases and J gave up 0 bases, with 15 bases separating them. Germline V gene sequence: CDR1 LNHDA, CDR2 SQIVND (reference sequence). This CDR3 comprises 15 residues. Together with reference TRBV19 and TRBJ1-1, the CDR3 gives the full variable domain: DGGITQSPKYLFRKEGQNVTLSCEQNLNHDAMYWYRQDPGQGLRLIYYSQIVNDFQKGDIAEGYSVSREKKESFPLTVTSAQKNPTAFYLCASITLGAVNTEAFFGQGTRLTVV.

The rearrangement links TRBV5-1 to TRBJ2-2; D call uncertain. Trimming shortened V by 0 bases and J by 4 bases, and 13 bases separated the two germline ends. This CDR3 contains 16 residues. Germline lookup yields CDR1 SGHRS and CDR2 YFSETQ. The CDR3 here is CASSLAMASGTGELFF. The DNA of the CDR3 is TGCGCCAGCAGCTTGGCCATGGCATCGGGCACCGGGGAGCTGTTTTTT.

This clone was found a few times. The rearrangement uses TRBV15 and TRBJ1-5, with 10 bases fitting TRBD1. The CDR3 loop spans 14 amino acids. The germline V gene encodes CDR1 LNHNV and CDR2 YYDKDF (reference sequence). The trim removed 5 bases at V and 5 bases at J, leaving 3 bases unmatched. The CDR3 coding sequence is TGTGCCACCAGCTCCGGGACAGGGGATCAGCCCCAGCATTTT. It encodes CATSSGTGDQPQHF.

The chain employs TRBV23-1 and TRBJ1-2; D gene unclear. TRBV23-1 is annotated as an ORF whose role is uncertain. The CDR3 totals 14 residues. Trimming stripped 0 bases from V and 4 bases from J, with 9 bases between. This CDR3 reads CASSQSGVIYGYTF. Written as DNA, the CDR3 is TGCGCCAGCAGTCAATCCGGAGTTATCTATGGCTACACCTTC.

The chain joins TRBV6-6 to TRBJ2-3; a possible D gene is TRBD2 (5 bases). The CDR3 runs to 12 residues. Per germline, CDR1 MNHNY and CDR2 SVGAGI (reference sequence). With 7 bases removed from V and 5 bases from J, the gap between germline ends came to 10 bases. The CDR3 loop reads CASTSSVDTQYF. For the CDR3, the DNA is TGTGCCAGCACCAGTAGCGTAGATACGCAGTATTTT.

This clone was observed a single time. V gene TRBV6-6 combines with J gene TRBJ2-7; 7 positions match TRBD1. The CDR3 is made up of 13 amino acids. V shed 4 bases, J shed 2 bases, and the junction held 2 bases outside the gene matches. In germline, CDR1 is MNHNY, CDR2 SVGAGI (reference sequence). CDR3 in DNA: TGTGCCAGCAGTTGGGACAGAGCCTACGAGCAGTACTTC. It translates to CASSWDRAYEQYF.

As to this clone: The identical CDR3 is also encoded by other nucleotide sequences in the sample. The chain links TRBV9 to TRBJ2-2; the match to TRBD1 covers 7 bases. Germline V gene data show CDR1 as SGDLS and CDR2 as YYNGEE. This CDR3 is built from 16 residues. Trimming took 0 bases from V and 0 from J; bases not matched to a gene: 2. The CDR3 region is CASSVGGTANTGELFF. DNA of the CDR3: TGTGCCAGCAGCGTAGGTGGGACAGCGAACACCGGGGAGCTGTTTTTT.

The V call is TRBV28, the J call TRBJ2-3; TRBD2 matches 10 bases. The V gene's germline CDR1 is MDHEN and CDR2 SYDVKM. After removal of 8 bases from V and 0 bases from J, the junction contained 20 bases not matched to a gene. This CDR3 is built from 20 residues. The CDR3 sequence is CASLSGGAEKRKTSTDTQYF. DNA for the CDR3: TGTGCCAGCCTAAGCGGGGGGGCGGAAAAACGTAAGACTAGCACAGATACGCAGTATTTT. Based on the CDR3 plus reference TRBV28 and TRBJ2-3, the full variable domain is DVKVTQSSRYLVKRTGEKVFLECVQDMDHENMFWYRQDPGLGLRLIYFSYDVKMKEKGDIPEGYSVSREKKERFSLILESASTNQTSMYLCASLSGGAEKRKTSTDTQYFGPGTRLTVL.

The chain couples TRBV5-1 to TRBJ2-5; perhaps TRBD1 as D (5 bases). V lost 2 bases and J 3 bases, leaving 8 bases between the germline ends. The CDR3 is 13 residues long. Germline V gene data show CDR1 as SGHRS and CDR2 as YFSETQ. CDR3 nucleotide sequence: TGCGCCAGCAGCTTTACAGGAGAAGAGACCCAGTACTTC. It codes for CASSFTGEETQYF.

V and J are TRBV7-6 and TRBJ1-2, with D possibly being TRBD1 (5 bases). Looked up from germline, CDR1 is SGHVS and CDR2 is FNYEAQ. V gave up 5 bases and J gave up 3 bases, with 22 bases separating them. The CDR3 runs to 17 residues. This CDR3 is CASSPPGLSGIDYGYTF. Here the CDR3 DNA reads TGTGCCAGCAGCCCCCCCGGCTTGTCAGGGATTGACTATGGCTACACCTTC.

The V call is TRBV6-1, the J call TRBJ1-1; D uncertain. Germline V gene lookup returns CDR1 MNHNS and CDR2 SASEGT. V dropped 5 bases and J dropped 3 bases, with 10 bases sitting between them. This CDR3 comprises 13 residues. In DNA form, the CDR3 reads TGTGCCAGCAGTCCCCCCCTCTACACTGAAGCTTTCTTT. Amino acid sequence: CASSPPLYTEAFF.

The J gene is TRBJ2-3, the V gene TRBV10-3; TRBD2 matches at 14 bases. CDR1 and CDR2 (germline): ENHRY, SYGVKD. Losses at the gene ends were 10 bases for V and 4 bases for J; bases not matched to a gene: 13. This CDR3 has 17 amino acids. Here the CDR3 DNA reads TGTGCCACGATTGGGACTAGCGGGAGAGTTTCCCCAGATACGCAGTATTTT. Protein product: CATIGTSGRVSPDTQYF.

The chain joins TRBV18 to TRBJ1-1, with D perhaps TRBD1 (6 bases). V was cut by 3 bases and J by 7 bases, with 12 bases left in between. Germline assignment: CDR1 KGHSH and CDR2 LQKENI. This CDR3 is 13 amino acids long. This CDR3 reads CASSPGIQGEAFF. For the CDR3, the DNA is TGTGCCAGCTCACCGGGGATACAGGGTGAAGCTTTCTTT.

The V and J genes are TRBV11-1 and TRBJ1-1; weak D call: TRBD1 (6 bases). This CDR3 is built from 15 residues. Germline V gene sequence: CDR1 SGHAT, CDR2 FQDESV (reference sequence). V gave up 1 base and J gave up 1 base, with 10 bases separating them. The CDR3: CASSLEQGWNTEAFF. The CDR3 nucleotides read TGTGCCAGCAGCTTAGAACAGGGATGGAACACTGAAGCTTTCTTT.

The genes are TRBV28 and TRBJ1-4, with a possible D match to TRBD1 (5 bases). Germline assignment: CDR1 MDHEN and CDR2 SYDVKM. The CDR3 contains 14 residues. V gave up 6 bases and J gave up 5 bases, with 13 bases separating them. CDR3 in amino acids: CASRPGTKNEKLFF. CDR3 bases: TGTGCCAGCAGACCCGGGACTAAGAATGAAAAACTGTTTTTT.

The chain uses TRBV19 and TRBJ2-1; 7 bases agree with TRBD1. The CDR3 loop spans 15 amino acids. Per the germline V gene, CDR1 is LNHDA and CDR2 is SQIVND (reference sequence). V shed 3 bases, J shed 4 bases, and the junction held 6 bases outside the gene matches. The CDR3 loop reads CASSILPGQYNEQFF. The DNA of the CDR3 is TGTGCCAGTAGTATCCTGCCGGGACAGTACAATGAGCAGTTCTTC.

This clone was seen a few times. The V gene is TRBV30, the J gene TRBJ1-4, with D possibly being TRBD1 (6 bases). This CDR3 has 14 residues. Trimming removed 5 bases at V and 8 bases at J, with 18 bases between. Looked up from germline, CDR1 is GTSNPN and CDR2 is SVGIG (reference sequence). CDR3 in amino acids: CAWDKASTGEKLFF. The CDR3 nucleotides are TGTGCCTGGGATAAGGCGTCGACAGGCGAAAAACTGTTTTTT.

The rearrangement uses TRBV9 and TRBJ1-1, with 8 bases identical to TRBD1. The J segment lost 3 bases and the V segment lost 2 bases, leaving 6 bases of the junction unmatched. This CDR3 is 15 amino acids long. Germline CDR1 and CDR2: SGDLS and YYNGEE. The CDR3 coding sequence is TGTGCCAGCAGCGTCGGACAGGGATGGGACACTGAAGCTTTCTTT. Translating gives CASSVGQGWDTEAFF.

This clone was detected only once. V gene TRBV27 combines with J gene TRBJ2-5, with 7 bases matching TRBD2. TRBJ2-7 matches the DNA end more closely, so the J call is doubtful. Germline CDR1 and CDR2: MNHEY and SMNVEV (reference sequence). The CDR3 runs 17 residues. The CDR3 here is CASSPRRLAGAFYEQYF. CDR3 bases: TGTGCCAGCAGCCCTCGCCGATTGGCGGGAGCATTCTACGAGCAGTACTTC.

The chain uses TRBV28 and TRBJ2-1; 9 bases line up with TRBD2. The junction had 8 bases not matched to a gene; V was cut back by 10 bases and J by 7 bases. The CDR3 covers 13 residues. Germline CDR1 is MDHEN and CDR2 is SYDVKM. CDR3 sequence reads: CAIHLAGANEQFF. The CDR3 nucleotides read TGTGCCATCCACTTAGCGGGGGCGAATGAGCAGTTCTTC.

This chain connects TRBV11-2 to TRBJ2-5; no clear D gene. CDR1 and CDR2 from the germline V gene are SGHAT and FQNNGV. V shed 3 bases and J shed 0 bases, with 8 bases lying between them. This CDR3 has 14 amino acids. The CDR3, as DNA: TGTGCCAGCAGCTTTGTGACAAACCAAGAGACCCAGTACTTC. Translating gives CASSFVTNQETQYF. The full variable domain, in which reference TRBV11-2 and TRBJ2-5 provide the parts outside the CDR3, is EAGVAQSPRYKIIEKRQSVAFWCNPISGHATLYWYQQILGQGPKLLIQFQNNGVVDDSQLPKDRFSAERLKGVDSTLKIQPAKLEDSAVYLCASSFVTNQETQYFGPGTRLLVL.

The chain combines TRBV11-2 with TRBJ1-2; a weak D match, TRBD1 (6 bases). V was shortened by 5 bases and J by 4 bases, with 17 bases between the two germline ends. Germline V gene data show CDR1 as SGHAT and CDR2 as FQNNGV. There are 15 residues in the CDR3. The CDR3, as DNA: TGTGCCAGCAGCCTGGGTGCGGGGGGCCCCTATGGCTACACCTTC. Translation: CASSLGAGGPYGYTF.

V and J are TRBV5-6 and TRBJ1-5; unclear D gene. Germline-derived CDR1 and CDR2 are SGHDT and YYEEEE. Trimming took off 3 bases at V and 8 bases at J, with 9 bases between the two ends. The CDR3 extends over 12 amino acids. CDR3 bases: TGTGCCAGCAGCTCCCGGTTCGAGCCCCAGCATTTT. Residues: CASSSRFEPQHF.

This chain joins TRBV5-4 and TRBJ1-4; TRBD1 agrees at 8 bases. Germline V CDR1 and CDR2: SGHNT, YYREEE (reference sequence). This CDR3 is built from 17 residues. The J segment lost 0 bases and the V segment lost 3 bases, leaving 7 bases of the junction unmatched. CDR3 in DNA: TGTGCCAGCAGCTCAACAGGGGGAGGAGCAACTAATGAAAAACTGTTTTTT. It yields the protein CASSSTGGGATNEKLFF.